A single sample gave rise to the 25 T cell receptor beta chains below, sequenced in a study of neurological immune-mediated disorders. TCRdb reprocessed the 5' RACE reads with MiXCR, giving one entry per CDR3 protein. Of 65,000 to 85,000 distinct CDR3 sequences in the sample, 2.5% to 3.5% were seen once. Sequences were obtained from PBMCs. The origin of the receptors is a woman between 50 and 59 years old with multiple sclerosis.

This clonotype has ten or more counts. CDR3: CSAKGGRGNQPQHF. The DNA of the CDR3 is TGCAGTGCTAAAGGGGGACGGGGCAATCAGCCCCAGCATTTT. The chain recombines TRBV20-1 with TRBJ1-5, with a tentative D call TRBD1 (6 bases). The CDR3 runs to 14 residues. Germline CDR1 and CDR2: DFQATT and SNEGSKA (reference sequence). Trimming shortened V by 4 bases and J by 2 bases, and 12 bases separated the two germline ends.

This clonotype was counted at least ten times. The V gene is TRBV20-1, the J gene TRBJ2-3; TRBD1 is a possible D gene (5 bases). Trimming pared 4 bases from V and 5 bases from J, leaving 10 bases between. CDR3 length: 12 residues. Germline V gene sequence: CDR1 DFQATT, CDR2 SNEGSKA (reference sequence). The CDR3 nucleotides are TGCAGTGCTAAGCACCAGGGAGATACGCAGTATTTT. Its protein is CSAKHQGDTQYF.

This clonotype was recorded many times. The chain is built from TRBV7-2 and TRBJ2-3; D gene uncertain. There are 14 residues in the CDR3. CDR1 is SGHTA and CDR2 is FQGNSA in the germline V gene. Trimming stripped 5 bases from V and 0 bases from J, with 9 bases between. CDR3 nucleotide sequence: TGTGCCAGCAGCCCCCGGAGAAGCACAGATACGCAGTATTTT. Translating gives CASSPRRSTDTQYF. The variable domain in full, completed from reference TRBV7-2 and TRBJ2-3, reads GAGVSQSPSNKVTEKGKDVELRCDPISGHTALYWYRQSLGQGLEFLIYFQGNSAPDKSGLPSDRFSAERTGGSVSTLTIQRTQQEDSAVYLCASSPRRSTDTQYFGPGTRLTVL.

This clonotype was detected ten times or more. The chain has TRBV5-1 and TRBJ1-1; 7 bases fit TRBD1. V lost 6 bases to trimming and J lost 2 bases; unmatched junction nucleotides: 7. The length of the CDR3 is 14 residues. Germline V gene lookup returns CDR1 SGHRS and CDR2 YFSETQ. CDR3 bases: TGCGCCAGCAAACAGGGGACCCCTAACACTGAAGCTTTCTTT. This translates into CASKQGTPNTEAFF. Filled out from reference TRBV5-1 and TRBJ1-1, the complete variable domain reads KAGVTQTPRYLIKTRGQQVTLSCSPISGHRSVSWYQQTPGQGLQFLFEYFSETQRNKGNFPGRFSGRQFSNSRSEMNVSTLELGDSALYLCASKQGTPNTEAFFGQGTRLTVV.

This clonotype was seen ten or more times. This chain connects TRBV6-1 to TRBJ2-1, with TRBD2 matching over 12 bases. V shed 3 bases, J shed 5 bases, and the junction held 2 bases outside the gene matches. The CDR3 has 15 amino acids. Germline lookup yields CDR1 MNHNS and CDR2 SASEGT. The CDR3 bases are TGTGCCAGCAGTGATGGACTAGCGGGGAACAATGAGCAGTTCTTC. The encoded protein is CASSDGLAGNNEQFF.

This clonotype has just a few counts. The chain recombines TRBV7-2 with TRBJ1-3; D is uncertain. There are 14 residues in the CDR3. With 1 base removed from V and 8 bases from J, the gap between germline ends came to 12 bases. CDR1 and CDR2 (germline): SGHTA, FQGNSA. Here the CDR3 reads CASSLVGPRDTIYF. The DNA for the CDR3 is TGTGCCAGCAGCTTAGTGGGTCCAAGAGACACCATATATTTT.

This clonotype has ten or more counts. The rearrangement uses TRBV5-1 and TRBJ2-7, with TRBD1 matching over 8 bases. CDR1 is SGHRS, CDR2 YFSETQ, per germline. CDR3 length: 15 residues. The trim removed 5 bases at V and 2 bases at J, leaving 9 bases unmatched. This CDR3 reads CASSPRTGRPYEQYF. The CDR3 coding sequence is TGCGCCAGCAGTCCCCGGACAGGGAGACCCTACGAGCAGTACTTC.

This clonotype has a count of ten or more. The genes are TRBV7-8 and TRBJ2-1; TRBD2 aligns across 15 bases. Trimming removed 4 bases from V and 7 bases from J; junction bases left unmatched: 5. Looked up from germline, CDR1 is SGHVS and CDR2 is FQNEAQ. CDR3 length: 16 residues. The CDR3 DNA follows: TGTGCCAGCAGCTCTCGGACTAGCGGGAGGGATAATGAGCAGTTCTTC. This gives the protein CASSSRTSGRDNEQFF. Looking up the rest from reference TRBV7-8 and TRBJ2-1 gives the full variable domain: GAGVSQSPRYKVAKRGQDVALRCDPISGHVSLFWYQQALGQGPEFLTYFQNEAQLDKSGLPSDRFFAERPEGSVSTLKIQRTQQEDSAVYLCASSSRTSGRDNEQFFGPGTRLTVL.

This clonotype has at least ten counts. The chain is built from TRBV5-1 and TRBJ2-2; 8 bases align to TRBD1. The germline V gene encodes CDR1 SGHRS and CDR2 YFSETQ. The CDR3 totals 16 residues. J gave up 4 bases and V 4 bases, and 9 bases lay outside the gene matches. The CDR3 nucleotides read TGCGCCAGCAGCACAAAGACAGGGGTTGGCACCGGGGAGCTGTTTTTT. Amino acid sequence: CASSTKTGVGTGELFF. The whole variable domain, filled in from reference TRBV5-1 and TRBJ2-2, reads KAGVTQTPRYLIKTRGQQVTLSCSPISGHRSVSWYQQTPGQGLQFLFEYFSETQRNKGNFPGRFSGRQFSNSRSEMNVSTLELGDSALYLCASSTKTGVGTGELFFGEGSRLTVL.

This clonotype came up many times. V is TRBV20-1 and J is TRBJ1-6, with 11 bases that match TRBD1. Germline V lookup: CDR1 DFQATT, CDR2 SNEGSKA (reference sequence). V lost 6 bases to trimming and J lost 9 bases; unmatched junction nucleotides: 4. The CDR3 spans 13 residues. CDR3 in amino acids: CSARDRGSSPLHF. DNA of the CDR3: TGCAGTGCAAGGGACAGGGGGAGTTCACCCCTCCACTTT.

This clonotype was detected many times. J is TRBJ2-4 and V is TRBV20-1; possible D gene TRBD2, 5 bases. The CDR3 runs 13 residues. Germline CDR1 DFQATT, CDR2 SNEGSKA (reference sequence). V gave up 6 bases and J gave up 0 bases, with 9 bases separating them. In DNA form, the CDR3 reads TGCAGTGCAACCGGACTAGCCAAAAACATTCAGTACTTC. Translating it yields CSATGLAKNIQYF.

This clonotype showed up many times. J is TRBJ2-5 and V is TRBV10-2; 7 bases map to TRBD2. J gave up 3 bases and V 4 bases, and 11 bases lay outside the gene matches. This CDR3 has 16 residues. Germline values: CDR1 WSHSY, CDR2 SAAADI. This CDR3 reads CASSGRGREREETQYF. In DNA, the CDR3 is TGCGCCAGCAGTGGTCGGGGGAGGGAACGGGAAGAGACCCAGTACTTC.

The sample holds many counts of this clonotype. This chain links TRBV20-1 with TRBJ1-2, with D maybe TRBD1 (5 bases). The CDR3 runs 16 residues. Germline V gene data show CDR1 as DFQATT and CDR2 as SNEGSKA (reference sequence). Trimming took off 0 bases at V and 7 bases at J, with 21 bases between the two ends. The CDR3 nucleotides read TGCAGTGCTAGAGATCAGGGCAGGGTAGGCTCAAGTGGCTACACCTTC. The encoded protein is CSARDQGRVGSSGYTF.

The table lists this clonotype with many counts. The chain recombines TRBV5-1 with TRBJ2-7, with 10 bases matching TRBD1. The CDR3 has 15 amino acids. CDR1 is SGHRS and CDR2 is YFSETQ in the germline V gene. Trimming cost V 4 bases and J 7 bases; bases outside gene matches: 11. CDR3 sequence reads: CASSPGTGAPREQYV. The CDR3 DNA sequence: TGCGCCAGCAGCCCGGGGACAGGGGCCCCTAGGGAGCAGTACGTC.

This clonotype was seen repeatedly, ten times or more. This chain connects TRBV11-3 to TRBJ2-7, with D perhaps TRBD2 (6 bases). This CDR3 is 14 amino acids long. V lost 2 bases and J lost 2, with 10 bases in between. Germline V lookup: CDR1 SGHNT, CDR2 YENEEA. The DNA of the CDR3 is TGTGCCAGCAGCTTAAACGGGGGAACCTACGAGCAGTACTTC. Translation gives CASSLNGGTYEQYF.

This clonotype is termed large. This rearrangement joins TRBV4-3 to TRBJ1-6; TRBD1 aligns across 11 bases. CDR1 and CDR2 (germline): LGHNA, YSLEER. Unmatched junction bases numbered 5, after V lost 1 base and J lost 9 bases. The CDR3 totals 16 residues. The CDR3 loop reads CASSQGPGTGGSPLHF. CDR3 DNA: TGCGCCAGCAGCCAAGGACCCGGGACAGGGGGTTCACCCCTCCACTTT.

This clonotype was seen many times. This chain connects TRBV20-1 to TRBJ2-1, with TRBD2 as a possible D gene (6 bases). The CDR3 totals 11 residues. Germline assignment: CDR1 DFQATT and CDR2 SNEGSKA (reference sequence). V lost 3 bases and J lost 12, with 12 bases in between. The CDR3 nucleotides read TGCAGTGCTAGGGGACTGGATCGGCAGTTCTTC. Translated: CSARGLDRQFF.

The chain recombines TRBV18 with TRBJ1-1; D not resolved. Per the germline V gene, CDR1 is KGHSH and CDR2 is LQKENI. The CDR3 consists of 14 residues. V shed 3 bases and J shed 1 base, with 9 bases lying between them. CDR3 protein: CASSPRGRNTEAFF. The DNA of the CDR3 is TGTGCCAGCTCACCGAGAGGGAGGAACACTGAAGCTTTCTTT.

This clonotype has ten or more counts. The rearrangement uses TRBV5-1 and TRBJ2-5; TRBD2 aligns across 15 bases. CDR1 and CDR2 (germline): SGHRS, YFSETQ. CDR3 length equals 18 residues. V shed 4 bases and J 0 bases; nucleotides not matched to a gene: 7. DNA for the CDR3: TGCGCCAGCAGCGCCCGGACTAGCGGGAGGGAGTACCAAGAGACCCAGTACTTC. Translation gives CASSARTSGREYQETQYF.

In this sample, this clonotype turned up many times. V usage is TRBV5-1 and J usage is TRBJ2-1; 9 nucleotides align to TRBD2. The J segment lost 4 bases and the V segment lost 3 bases, leaving 14 bases of the junction unmatched. CDR3 size: 18 residues. CDR1 is SGHRS and CDR2 is YFSETQ in the germline V gene. The CDR3 DNA sequence: TGCGCCAGCAGCTCAGGTCTAGCGGGAATGGGCCCATACAATGAGCAGTTCTTC. Amino acid sequence: CASSSGLAGMGPYNEQFF.

This clonotype was detected many times. The chain links TRBV5-1 to TRBJ2-7; D is ambiguous. CDR1 SGHRS and CDR2 YFSETQ come from the germline V gene. The V and J ends lost 3 bases and 2 bases respectively, with 6 bases between them. CDR3 length equals 12 residues. The CDR3 spells CASSSETYEQYF. The CDR3, as DNA: TGCGCCAGCAGCTCCGAGACCTACGAGCAGTACTTC.

The table lists this clonotype with many counts. A much larger clonotype is one base distant, so this may be a read error. This chain links TRBV5-1 with TRBJ1-5; maybe TRBD1 (6 bases). The CDR3 extends over 15 amino acids. Germline lookup yields CDR1 SGHRS and CDR2 YFSETQ. CDR3 coding DNA: TGCGCCAGCAGCATCCGGGACACCTCTCCAATAGCCCAGAATTTT. Translating gives CASSIRDTSPIAQNF.

Ten or more counts support this clonotype. The chain employs TRBV29-1 and TRBJ2-5; D possibly uses TRBD1 or TRBD2 (5 bases each). Germline lookup yields CDR1 SQVTM and CDR2 ANQGSEA. This CDR3 spans 14 amino acids. Deletions cut 3 bases from V and 7 bases from J, with 18 bases between. CDR3 DNA: TGCAGCGTTGACCCCGGGACGGCAACTTGGACCCAGTACTTC. Its translation is CSVDPGTATWTQYF.

In this sample, this clonotype turned up many times. This chain connects TRBV20-1 to TRBJ2-5, with 7 bases matching TRBD2. V lost 4 bases, J lost 2 bases, and 13 bases stayed unmatched. The CDR3 covers 16 residues. Germline V gene sequence: CDR1 DFQATT, CDR2 SNEGSKA (reference sequence). CDR3 protein: CSATGLAEDLQETQYF. CDR3 nucleotides: TGCAGTGCTACGGGGCTAGCGGAGGACTTACAAGAGACCCAGTACTTC.

This clonotype was picked up many times. The rearrangement uses TRBV5-1 and TRBJ2-1; TRBD2 matches at 11 bases. CDR1 and CDR2 (germline): SGHRS, YFSETQ. This CDR3 spans 16 amino acids. The V and J ends lost 0 bases and 6 bases, in that order; junction bases with no gene match: 5. The CDR3 DNA reads as TGCGCCAGCAGCTTGGTAGCGGGAGGGCCGGGCAATGAGCAGTTCTTC. Translated, it gives CASSLVAGGPGNEQFF.